Listed here is a single T cell receptor beta chain. Its antigen remains unidentified. One entry per CDR3 protein results from TCRdb running MiXCR on the 5' RACE reads. The top ten hold more than 0.5% of the sample, which has around 480,000 distinct CDR3 sequences, 14% seen once. The CDR3 spans 15 residues. V lost 5 bases, J lost 2 bases, and 13 bases lay in between. In germline, CDR1 is SGHRS, CDR2 YFSETQ. The sample originates from a study of identical twins. Study-wide results and limits: Those out-of-frame alpha sequences shared by twins showed an excess of low generation probability.

This sample was shared with a second study, whose subject was yellow fever vaccine responses in identical twins. That paper adds: Reports say the vaccine T cell response in twins looked partly convergent and partly personalized.

This rearrangement joins TRBV5-1 to TRBJ2-2, with D perhaps being TRBD1 or TRBD2 (5 bases each). The sample was CD4+ T cells sorted from blood. This receptor was identified in a young woman in good health. CDR3 in amino acids: CASSYGTINTGELFF. Written as DNA, the CDR3 is TGCGCCAGCAGTTACGGGACCATCAACACCGGGGAGCTGTTTTTT.